These T cell receptor beta chains were read from a single sample in a study of post-analysis software for immune sequencing data. TCRdb fed the PCR reads into MiXCR, producing one record per CDR3 protein. Among 600,000 to 750,000 distinct CDR3 sequences, about 60% were seen once, and the ten largest hold about 11%. The specimen was blood. The receptor set was obtained from a girl aged 2-9 years with multiple sclerosis. Both conserved end residues are part of each CDR3. The order of the fields is clone size, V gene, CDR3 length, D gene, J gene, CDR3 DNA, CDR3 protein. The D gene is left open where the match is weak. Where a row states a size, it is once, few, many or the class of an expanded clone; other rows omit it.

size: NA; V: TRBV9; length: 15; D: TRBD1; J: TRBJ1-1; DNA: TGTGCCAGCAGCGCCGCGGACAGGGTACGAAATGAAGCTTTCTTT; CDR3: CASSAADRVRNEAFF
size: few; V: TRBV5-1; length: 14; D: NA; J: TRBJ1-5; DNA: TGCGCCAGCAGCTTAACCGGGCGAGATCAGCCCCAGCATTTT; CDR3: CASSLTGRDQPQHF
size: NA; V: TRBV7-9; length: 16; D: NA; J: TRBJ2-1; DNA: TGTGCCAGCAGCTCCGCCTGGGAGGCCTCCTACAATGAGCAGTTCTTC; CDR3: CASSSAWEASYNEQFF
size: NA; V: TRBV7-9; length: 18; D: NA; J: TRBJ2-1; DNA: TGTGCCAGCAGCTTAGTCGCGGGTCTGTTGAGCTCCTACAATGAGCAGTTCTTC; CDR3: CASSLVAGLLSSYNEQFF
size: NA; V: TRBV27; length: 14; D: NA; J: TRBJ2-1; DNA: TGTGCCAGCAGTTTATCGATGGCTGTCAATGAGCAGTTCTTC; CDR3: CASSLSMAVNEQFF
size: NA; V: TRBV29-1; length: 14; D: NA; J: TRBJ1-1; DNA: TGCAGCGTTGGGCCCGGGACACAGAACACTGAAGCTTTCTTT; CDR3: CSVGPGTQNTEAFF
size: few; V: TRBV7-2; length: 15; D: NA; J: TRBJ1-2; DNA: TGTGCCAGCAGCTTAAACGCAGGGTGGAACTATGGCTACACCTTC; CDR3: CASSLNAGWNYGYTF
size: NA; V: TRBV6-5; length: 14; D: NA; J: TRBJ1-2; DNA: TGTGCCAGCAGTGACCCGGGACTGGGATCTGGCTACACCTTC; CDR3: CASSDPGLGSGYTF
size: once; V: TRBV4-1; length: 15; D: NA; J: TRBJ2-7; DNA: TGCGCCAGCAGCCAAGAAAGGGGATCCTCCTACGAGCAGTACTTC; CDR3: CASSQERGSSYEQYF
size: NA; V: TRBV5-1; length: 19; D: NA; J: TRBJ2-1; DNA: TGCGCCAGCAGCACAACAGAGGTCGGTAGCGGACTGGAAGTGGGTGAGCAGTTCTTC; CDR3: CASSTTEVGSGLEVGEQFF
size: NA; V: TRBV5-1; length: 16; D: TRBD1; J: TRBJ1-6; DNA: TGCGCCAGCAGCTCCCTTGGACAGGGTGGCAATTCACCCCTCCACTTT; CDR3: CASSSLGQGGNSPLHF
size: NA; V: TRBV7-9; length: 13; D: NA; J: TRBJ2-7; DNA: TGTGCCAGCAGCTTAGCGGAGGTCGCCGAGCAGTACTTC; CDR3: CASSLAEVAEQYF
size: NA; V: TRBV15; length: 14; D: NA; J: TRBJ2-7; DNA: TGTGCCACCAGCAGAGATTCGGGACTGGACGAGCAGTACTTC; CDR3: CATSRDSGLDEQYF
size: once; V: TRBV5-1; length: 17; D: TRBD2; J: TRBJ2-1; DNA: TGCGCCAGCAGCCTGGGGCCCCTAGCGGGACTCTACAATGAGCAGTTCTTC; CDR3: CASSLGPLAGLYNEQFF
size: few; V: TRBV15; length: 15; D: NA; J: TRBJ1-2; DNA: TGTGCCACCAGCAGGGACAGCTCTTCTAACTATGGCTACACCTTC; CDR3: CATSRDSSSNYGYTF